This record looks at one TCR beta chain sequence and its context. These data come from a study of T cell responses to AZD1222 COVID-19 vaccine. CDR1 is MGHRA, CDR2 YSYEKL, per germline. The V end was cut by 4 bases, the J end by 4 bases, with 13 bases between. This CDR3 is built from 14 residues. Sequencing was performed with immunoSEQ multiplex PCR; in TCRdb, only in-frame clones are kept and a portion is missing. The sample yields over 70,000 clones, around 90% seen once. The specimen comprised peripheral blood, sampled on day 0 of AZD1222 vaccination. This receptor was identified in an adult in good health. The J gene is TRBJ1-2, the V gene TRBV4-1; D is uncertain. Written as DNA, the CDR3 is TGCGCCAGCAGCCGAAGCGAAGCGGGCTATGGCTACACCTTC. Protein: CASSRSEAGYGYTF.